This TCR beta chain was obtained from a study of cytomegalovirus exposure and HLA in healthy donors (dated 2017 in TCRdb). About the full investigation: A later analysis indicated that the 95 to 150 validation repertoires were generated on the platform also employed for the 670 or so repertoires of the first cohort. The study aimed to test whether cataloging public T cell receptors could reveal signatures of past pathogen exposure. Besides the first cohort of 550 to 750 subjects, a separate validation cohort made up of over 95 different subjects was used. High-throughput TCR immunosequencing, statistical association of individual TCRs with disease status, and machine learning were combined to predict cytomegalovirus infection status. The study at large found these results: It was suggested by the authors that the approach could potentially be generalized to other disease states and immunological phenotypes. Cytomegalovirus status was reported to be diagnosed by the classifier with high specificity and sensitivity in both the original and validation cohorts. Across donors, most TCR sequences were observed very rarely, whereas some public TCRs were present in many individuals. A later analysis lacked HLA typing for the validation cohort, so it scored co-occurrence in that cohort across all 120 or so repertoires. Subsequent analysis determined that TCRs grouped into clusters in the first cohort also showed a tendency toward co-occurrence across the approximately 120 validation repertoires, and approximately 94% of cluster scores exceeded 0. A total of about 150 TCR beta chains were listed by the study as associated with cytomegalovirus. In vitro tests confirmed that a few of the cytomegalovirus-associated TCR beta chains recognize cytomegalovirus antigens.

About this clone itself: The specificity of this receptor is unknown. Per-base quality was not reported, and no clone a single base away is much larger than it.

The library came from the immunoSEQ multiplex PCR assay. The paper's processing steps were these. A statistical classification framework was built for diagnosing cytomegalovirus status from the catalog of TCR beta chain sequences. TCRdb stores this immuneACCESS table with in-frame sequences only. Part of the clones is absent; in the studies checked, under half of the shortfall reflects unresolved V genes, and no reason is known for the rest. That table is the source of V, J and clone size, and D and trimming were worked out from the DNA. A total of 250,000 or so clones appear in this sample, roughly 90% of them only once. Approximately 0.34% of the sample is held by the ten biggest clonotypes. The donors were included in the validation cohort of 90 to 150 subjects, a group kept apart from the roughly 670-subject first cohort. From its cysteine to its phenylalanine, the CDR3 spans 15 amino acids. The retained sequence is limited to the CDR3, 45 bases, with the frame set at the first base. The junction shows trimming of 0 bases on V and 4 bases on J, and the gene matches do not reach 5 bases of it. From the germline V gene (reference sequence), CDR1 is SGHNT and CDR2 is YYREEE.

The chain is assembled from TRBV5-4 and TRBJ2-7; a stretch of 9 junction bases matches TRBD2. The sequenced sample consisted of PBMCs. The receptor comes from a woman between 18 and 29 years old in good health and CMV-seronegative. The CDR3 is CASSLVRGGLYEQYF. In nucleotides, the sequence is TGTGCCAGCAGCTTGGTGCGGGGGGGCCTTTACGAGCAGTACTTC.